This TCR beta chain emerged from a study of shared T cell receptors in the human thymus. Here immunoSEQ multiplex PCR was the method, and the copy in TCRdb shows in-frame clones only, minus some. Of hundreds of thousands of clones in the sample, approximately 78% were seen once. In germline, CDR1 is MNHEY, CDR2 SMNVEV (reference sequence). V was trimmed by 6 bases and J by 4 bases, leaving 25 bases between them. The CDR3 is made up of 18 amino acids. Another study also made use of these data, one on human thymus T cells. This second study notes: It looked as if thymic and blood repertoires used V and J genes in a biased way.

The sequenced sample consisted of thymocytes. This clonotype originated in a boy in the first two years of life with a congenital heart defect. The V and J genes are TRBV27 and TRBJ2-1; TRBD2 is a possible D gene (6 bases). CDR3 nucleotides: TGTGCCAGCAGCCATTATAATGCTTCCCTTCGGGGGTACAATGAGCAGTTCTTC. It translates to CASSHYNASLRGYNEQFF.